This TCR beta chain was sequenced during a study of T cells after posttransplantation cyclophosphamide. With 0 bases clipped from V and 4 bases from J, the junction kept 9 bases outside the gene matches. This CDR3 has 18 residues. Germline CDR1 and CDR2: MGHRA and YSYEKL. General study points: Later post-transplant blood repertoires were often dominated by donor CD8+ memory clones. Recipient CMV seropositivity and CMV reactivation strongly tracked TRB clonality.

The repertoire was sequenced with immunoSEQ multiplex PCR; TCRdb's copy has only in-frame clones and lacks some. The sample yields about 38,000 clones, without any singletons. The sample holds many counts of this clone. What it binds is unknown. The specimen was PBMCs. The chain carries TRBV4-1 and TRBJ2-2; TRBD2 agrees at 9 bases. The clonotype originates from a man aged 50 or older in good health, CMV-negative, and a related stem cell transplant donor. CDR3 sequence: CASSQDRASSGSTGELFF. The DNA of the CDR3 is TGCGCCAGCAGCCAAGATAGGGCGAGTAGCGGGAGCACCGGGGAGCTGTTTTTT.